The 11 T cell receptor beta chains reported below all come from one sample, sequenced in a study of cytomegalovirus exposure and HLA in healthy donors. Libraries were prepared by immunoSEQ multiplex PCR; TCRdb keeps only in-frame clonotypes and omits some of them. Counted here are some 170,000 clones, 86% occurring once; the ten biggest clones make up 6% to 8.5%. The sequencing sample was made of PBMCs. Source of these receptors: a man aged 25 to 40 in good health and CMV-seropositive.

CDR3 region: CASSEGRGPGGQPQHF. The CDR3 DNA reads as TGTGCCAGCAGTGAAGGCCGAGGGCCGGGGGGTCAGCCCCAGCATTTT. The rearrangement joins TRBV6-1 to TRBJ1-5, with a weak D call TRBD1 (5 bases). V lost 1 base and J lost 6, with 16 bases in between. Germline-derived CDR1 and CDR2 are MNHNS and SASEGT. The CDR3 loop spans 16 amino acids.

This clone was detected only a few times. The chain has TRBV11-2 and TRBJ2-7; D not resolved. V gave up 5 bases and J gave up 3 bases, with 23 bases separating them. The CDR3 has 17 amino acids. Germline lookup yields CDR1 SGHAT and CDR2 FQNNGV. The CDR3 DNA reads as TGTGCCAGCAGCCCCCTGGATTGGGCTAGTGGGATCTACGAGCAGTACTTC. Encoded protein: CASSPLDWASGIYEQYF.

This rearrangement joins TRBV9 to TRBJ2-1; 15 nucleotides line up with TRBD2. V trimming: 4 bases; J trimming: 5 bases; junction bases outside the gene matches: 10. This CDR3 region has 18 residues. Germline values: CDR1 SGDLS, CDR2 YYNGEE. CDR3 nucleotide sequence: TGTGCCAGCAGCCCAAGGACTAGCGGGAGGGAGGCCAACAATGAGCAGTTCTTC. Its translation: CASSPRTSGREANNEQFF.

The DNA of the CDR3 is TGTGCCAGCAGCCCAGAGGACAGGGCCGGGGAGCTGTTTTTT. Amino acid sequence: CASSPEDRAGELFF. The genes are TRBV7-3 and TRBJ2-2; the match to TRBD1 covers 8 bases. Germline trimming cut 5 bases from V and 6 bases from J; bases unmatched to any gene: 5. CDR1 SGHTA and CDR2 FQGTGA come from the germline V gene. The CDR3 covers 14 residues.

The chain is built from TRBV7-3 and TRBJ2-3; either TRBD1 or TRBD2 may supply D (6 bases each). Trimming removed 0 bases from V and 4 bases from J, with 14 bases in between. In germline, CDR1 is SGHTA, CDR2 FQGTGA. The CDR3 runs 16 residues. In nucleotides, the CDR3 is TGTGCCAGCAGCTTAACGAGGGGGGCTGTAGCAGATACGCAGTATTTT. Its translation is CASSLTRGAVADTQYF. The variable domain in full, completed from reference TRBV7-3 and TRBJ2-3, reads GAGVSQTPSNKVTEKGKYVELRCDPISGHTALYWYRQSLGQGPEFLIYFQGTGAADDSGLPNDRFFAVRPEGSVSTLKIQRTERGDSAVYLCASSLTRGAVADTQYFGPGTRLTVL.

This rearrangement joins TRBV7-2 to TRBJ2-2, with 10 bases matching TRBD1. Germline CDR1 is SGHTA and CDR2 is FQGNSA. This CDR3 has 14 residues. Unmatched junction bases numbered 4, after V lost 6 bases and J lost 6 bases. DNA for the CDR3: TGTGCCAGCAGTCGACAGGGGGCGGCCGGGGAGCTGTTTTTT. Translating gives CASSRQGAAGELFF. The full variable domain, rest sourced from reference TRBV7-2 and TRBJ2-2, is GAGVSQSPSNKVTEKGKDVELRCDPISGHTALYWYRQSLGQGLEFLIYFQGNSAPDKSGLPSDRFSAERTGGSVSTLTIQRTQQEDSAVYLCASSRQGAAGELFFGEGSRLTVL.

This clone was counted a single time. This chain joins TRBV30 and TRBJ1-1, with TRBD1 as a possible D gene (5 bases). The germline CDR1 and CDR2 sequences are GTSNPN and SVGIG (reference sequence). CDR3 size: 18 residues. The V and J ends lost 3 bases and 1 base respectively, with 24 bases between them. The CDR3 is CAWRGARVGITGNTEAFF. The CDR3 DNA is TGTGCCTGGAGAGGGGCCCGGGTAGGGATCACTGGGAACACTGAAGCTTTCTTT.

The CDR3 coding sequence is TGTGCCAGCAGTTTATTCGGGAAGGATTCACCCCTCCACTTT. This codes for CASSLFGKDSPLHF. This chain links TRBV27 with TRBJ1-6; D unresolved. Trimming cost V 1 base and J 8 bases, with 9 bases left between them. There are 14 residues in the CDR3. Germline CDR1 and CDR2: MNHEY and SMNVEV (reference sequence).

This chain uses TRBV12-2 with TRBJ2-7; the D segment call TRBD1 is taken from the table without a DNA check. TRBV12-2 is given as a pseudogene. The CDR3 contains 14 residues. The CDR3 DNA sequence: TGTGCAAGTCGCCAAACGACAGGGGTTTACGAGCAGTACTTC. It codes for CASRQTTGVYEQYF.

V is TRBV28 and J is TRBJ1-5, with 12 bases matching TRBD1. The CDR3 is made up of 19 amino acids. J was trimmed by 1 base and V by 5 bases; bases with no gene match: 12. The V gene's germline CDR1 is MDHEN and CDR2 SYDVKM. CDR3 DNA sequence: TGTGCCAGCAGTGCCAACCGGGACAGGGGGCTTTGGAGCAATCAGCCCCAGCATTTT. Amino acid sequence: CASSANRDRGLWSNQPQHF. Full variable domain (outside the CDR3, taken from reference TRBV28 and TRBJ1-5): DVKVTQSSRYLVKRTGEKVFLECVQDMDHENMFWYRQDPGLGLRLIYFSYDVKMKEKGDIPEGYSVSREKKERFSLILESASTNQTSMYLCASSANRDRGLWSNQPQHFGDGTRLSIL.

This clone was picked up one time. V usage is TRBV5-1 and J usage is TRBJ1-1; perhaps TRBD1 as D (6 bases). The CDR3 sequence is 15 residues long. Germline V lookup: CDR1 SGHRS, CDR2 YFSETQ. V was clipped by 6 bases and J by 3 bases, with 18 bases between them. In nucleotides, the CDR3 is TGCGCCAGCACCCAATGGGGGGCCTCGGACACTGAAGCTTTCTTT. This sequence encodes CASTQWGASDTEAFF.